Following are 20 T cell receptor beta chains from one sample sequenced in a study of cytomegalovirus exposure and HLA in healthy donors. It was with 60 Vbeta and 13 Jbeta primers that the PCR ran. Assay: immunoSEQ multiplex PCR; the TCRdb copy retains only in-frame clones and omits some. The sample has more than 80,000 clones; more than 60% are singletons. What was sequenced was PBMCs. Every receptor here comes from a human donor in good health.

CDR3 sequence (DNA): TGTGCCAGCAGCTCTCGCGGGACGGCCCACAATGAGCAGTTCTTC. Translating it yields CASSSRGTAHNEQFF. The chain employs TRBV7-9 and TRBJ2-1, with D maybe TRBD2 (6 bases). Germline CDR1 and CDR2: SEHNR and FQNEAQ (reference sequence). The V gene lost 4 bases and the J gene lost 5 bases, with 15 bases spanning the gap. There are 15 residues in the CDR3.

CDR3 bases: TGTGCCAGCAGCTTAGTTCGGAGTACAGGTCTATTATCCTATGGCTACACCTTC. Translated, it gives CASSLVRSTGLLSYGYTF. The chain links TRBV7-2 to TRBJ1-2; perhaps TRBD1 as D (5 bases). This CDR3 is 18 amino acids long. Germline V gives CDR1 SGHTA, CDR2 FQGNSA. Trimming pared 1 base from V and 4 bases from J, leaving 22 bases between.

Only a few counts were recorded for this clone. J is TRBJ2-2 and V is TRBV5-1; D gene unclear. The CDR3 spans 14 residues. Germline CDR1 SGHRS, CDR2 YFSETQ. V was trimmed by 7 bases and J by 4 bases, leaving 14 bases between them. The chain's CDR3 is CASVPGDFTGELFF. The CDR3 DNA reads TGCGCCAGCGTCCCCGGAGATTTCACCGGGGAGCTGTTTTTT.

The CDR3 region is CAISEPRGNTIYF. CDR3 DNA: TGTGCCATCAGTGAGCCCAGAGGAAACACCATATATTTT. This chain links TRBV10-3 with TRBJ1-3; no definite D call. The germline V and J ends were trimmed by 2 bases and 4 bases, with 6 bases remaining between them. Germline V gene data show CDR1 as ENHRY and CDR2 as SYGVKD. The CDR3 is made up of 13 amino acids.

This clone has more than one count but fewer than ten. The V gene is TRBV7-2, the J gene TRBJ2-1; 7 nucleotides agree with TRBD2. The CDR3 runs 17 residues. In germline, CDR1 is SGHTA, CDR2 FQGNSA. V was pared by 5 bases and J by 8 bases, with 18 bases of the junction left unmatched. The CDR3 DNA is TGTGCCAGCAGCGCCCCCGCCAGGGTTGCGGGAGAGGATGAGCAGTTCTTC. It specifies CASSAPARVAGEDEQFF.

The V gene is TRBV7-9, the J gene TRBJ2-7; D call uncertain. The germline CDR1 and CDR2 sequences are SEHNR and FQNEAQ (reference sequence). The CDR3 loop spans 16 amino acids. V shed 1 base and J shed 1 base, with 14 bases lying between them. This chain's CDR3 is CASSLDSLARSYEQYF. The DNA of the CDR3 is TGTGCCAGCAGCTTAGATTCTCTGGCACGTTCCTACGAGCAGTACTTC.

The chain employs TRBV30 and TRBJ2-5; TRBD1 matches at 7 bases. The J call may be mistaken, given a closer DNA end match to TRBJ2-7. Looked up from germline, CDR1 is GTSNPN and CDR2 is SVGIG (reference sequence). This CDR3 spans 13 amino acids. In nucleotides, the CDR3 is TGTGCCTGGACTATAGGGACAGCCTACGAGCAGTACTTC. Translation: CAWTIGTAYEQYF.

On this clone itself: One junction end does not reproduce the germline sequence, and a read error may be involved. The chain has TRBV7-9 and TRBJ2-7; TRBD1 might be the D (6 bases). The germline V gene encodes CDR1 SEHNR and CDR2 FQNEAQ (reference sequence). This CDR3 has 15 amino acids. CDR3 loop: CSSSLAGAPTLEQYF. In DNA, the CDR3 is TGTTCCAGCAGCTTGGCAGGGGCGCCAACCCTCGAGCAGTACTTC. Using reference TRBV7-9 and TRBJ2-7 for the parts outside the CDR3, the full variable domain is DTGVSQNPRHKITKRGQNVTFRCDPISEHNRLYWYRQTLGQGPEFLTYFQNEAQLEKSRLLSDRFSAERPKGSFSTLEIQRTEQGDSAMYLCSSSLAGAPTLEQYFGPGTRLTVT.

The chain employs TRBV4-1 and TRBJ2-2, with a tentative D call TRBD1 (5 bases). The length of the CDR3 is 19 residues. Germline values: CDR1 MGHRA, CDR2 YSYEKL. The ends were cut back, 1 base at V and 0 bases at J, with 18 bases in the middle. The CDR3 DNA reads as TGCGCCAGCAGCCAAGCCTTCGAGACAGAAACAACGAACACCGGGGAGCTGTTTTTT. Its protein product is CASSQAFETETTNTGELFF.

The chain recombines TRBV9 with TRBJ2-5, with 10 bases fitting TRBD2. CDR3 length equals 16 residues. CDR1 and CDR2 (germline): SGDLS, YYNGEE. Trimming removed 3 bases from V and 5 bases from J; junction bases left unmatched: 10. As DNA, the CDR3 is TGTGCCAGCAGCGGACGGGGAGCGGGAGGGGTCGAGACCCAGTACTTC. Translating gives CASSGRGAGGVETQYF.

This chain uses TRBV6-5 with TRBJ2-5; possibly TRBD1 for D (6 bases). The closer fit of TRBJ2-7 to the DNA end suggests the J call may be wrong. Per germline, CDR1 MNHEY and CDR2 SVGAGI. This CDR3 comprises 12 residues. CDR3 sequence: CASSATGYEQYF. The DNA for the CDR3 is TGTGCCAGCAGTGCGACAGGCTACGAGCAGTACTTC.

This chain connects TRBV7-2 to TRBJ2-4; D unclear. V lost 5 bases and J 0 bases, leaving 11 bases between the germline ends. Germline V gene sequence: CDR1 SGHTA, CDR2 FQGNSA. The CDR3 spans 15 residues. In DNA form, the CDR3 reads TGTGCCAGCAGCGCGGAGCGTGGAGCCAAAAACATTCAGTACTTC. Its protein product is CASSAERGAKNIQYF.

The chain uses TRBV5-4 and TRBJ2-3; perhaps TRBD1 as D (5 bases). Trimming stripped 7 bases from V and 2 bases from J, with 14 bases between. Germline CDR1 and CDR2: SGHNT and YYREEE (reference sequence). The CDR3 has 14 residues. The CDR3 bases are TGTGCCAGCTACCCAACAGGTCCCACAGATACGCAGTATTTT. It specifies CASYPTGPTDTQYF.

The rearrangement links TRBV18 to TRBJ1-3; D remains unclear. Germline V gene lookup returns CDR1 KGHSH and CDR2 LQKENI. CDR3 length: 15 residues. V gave up 0 bases and J gave up 4 bases, with 10 bases separating them. The CDR3 sequence: CASSPPGVVGNTIYF. In DNA, the CDR3 is TGTGCCAGCTCACCACCGGGCGTCGTGGGAAACACCATATATTTT.

The chain carries TRBV18 and TRBJ2-1; D perhaps matches TRBD2 (5 bases). Between the trimmed V and J ends, which lost 0 bases and 8 bases, there was a span of 8 bases. There are 13 residues in the CDR3. The V gene's germline CDR1 is KGHSH and CDR2 LQKENI. CDR3: CASSPPWGDEQFF. In DNA form, the CDR3 reads TGTGCCAGCTCACCACCGTGGGGAGATGAGCAGTTCTTC.

The V gene is TRBV29-1, the J gene TRBJ2-5; 7 bases agree with TRBD1. J was trimmed by 5 bases and V by 6 bases; bases with no gene match: 6. CDR1 and CDR2 (germline): SQVTM, ANQGSEA. CDR3 length: 12 residues. The DNA for the CDR3 is TGCAGCGTAGTGGACAGGCGGGAGACCCAGTACTTC. This encodes CSVVDRRETQYF.

The J gene is TRBJ2-1, the V gene TRBV19; 10 bases fit TRBD2. The V gene end was trimmed by 4 bases and the J gene end by 10 bases; junction bases not matched to a gene: 4. The CDR3 spans 13 residues. CDR1 is LNHDA, CDR2 SQIVND, per germline (reference sequence). As DNA, the CDR3 is TGTGCCAGTAGTACTCTAGCGGGAGTGGAGCAGTTCTTC. Translating gives CASSTLAGVEQFF.

By share of the sample, this clone is medium-sized. The genes are TRBV27 and TRBJ1-5; D remains unclear. Germline V gives CDR1 MNHEY, CDR2 SMNVEV (reference sequence). V lost 5 bases to trimming and J lost 6 bases, with 11 bases between them. The CDR3 spans 13 residues. For the CDR3, the DNA is TGTGCCAGCAGTCTCAGAGGTAGTCAGCCCCAGCATTTT. Translated: CASSLRGSQPQHF.

V and J are TRBV14 and TRBJ1-1, with 7 bases aligning to TRBD1. Germline CDR1 is SGHDN and CDR2 is FVKESK. This CDR3 is 15 amino acids long. The J segment lost 4 bases and the V segment lost 5 bases, leaving 10 bases of the junction unmatched. The chain's CDR3 is CASSTRFQGVTEAFF. CDR3 in DNA: TGTGCCAGCAGCACCCGATTCCAGGGGGTCACTGAAGCTTTCTTT.

CDR3 protein: CASSEAVTGGLADTQYF. The CDR3 DNA follows: TGTGCCAGCAGTGAAGCCGTGACAGGGGGGCTCGCAGATACGCAGTATTTT. V is TRBV2 and J is TRBJ2-3; TRBD1 matches at 9 bases. CDR1 SNHLY and CDR2 FYNNEI come from the germline V gene. The CDR3 extends over 17 amino acids. Losses at the gene ends were 0 bases for V and 4 bases for J; bases not matched to a gene: 8.